Following are 31 T cell receptor beta chains from one sample sequenced in a study of blood T cell repertoires in COVID-19. Using immunoSEQ multiplex PCR, the repertoire was profiled, and TCRdb retains in-frame clones only, with some absent. Of about 390,000 clones listed, 87% are singletons. Input material: peripheral blood. Every receptor here comes from a woman aged 60-70 years with COVID-19, enrolled during active disease.

The chain recombines TRBV18 with TRBJ1-6; D uncertain. CDR3 length equals 15 residues. Germline-derived CDR1 and CDR2 are KGHSH and LQKENI. Trimming took off 2 bases at V and 10 bases at J, with 15 bases between the two ends. CDR3 bases: TGTGCCAGCTCACCAGGGCCGACGCTTGAGTCACCCCTCCACTTT. Amino acid sequence: CASSPGPTLESPLHF.

The rearrangement links TRBV15 to TRBJ2-1, with 11 bases lining up with TRBD2. Losses at the gene ends were 1 base for V and 2 bases for J; bases not matched to a gene: 10. The CDR3 runs to 19 residues. CDR1 and CDR2 from the germline V gene are LNHNV and YYDKDF (reference sequence). CDR3 DNA sequence: TGTGCCACCAGCAGAGGCCTCCTTAGCGGGGGGGGAACCTACAATGAGCAGTTCTTC. Amino acids: CATSRGLLSGGGTYNEQFF. The full variable domain, completed using reference TRBV15 and TRBJ2-1, is DAMVIQNPRYQVTQFGKPVTLSCSQTLNHNVMYWYQQKSSQAPKLLFHYYDKDFNNEADTPDNFQSRRPNTSFCFLDIRSPGLGDTAMYLCATSRGLLSGGGTYNEQFFGPGTRLTVL.

The V gene is TRBV5-1, the J gene TRBJ2-7; 12 bases map to TRBD2. This CDR3 region has 15 residues. Germline values: CDR1 SGHRS, CDR2 YFSETQ. J was trimmed by 4 bases and V by 4 bases; bases with no gene match: 6. The chain's CDR3 is CASSKTSGGRYEQYF. The CDR3 DNA reads TGCGCCAGCAGCAAAACTAGCGGGGGGCGGTACGAGCAGTACTTC.

The chain combines TRBV5-1 with TRBJ1-2, with D maybe TRBD1 (5 bases). V was cut by 4 bases and J by 4 bases, with 11 bases left in between. The germline V gene encodes CDR1 SGHRS and CDR2 YFSETQ. The length of the CDR3 is 13 residues. The CDR3 reads CASSPDSLYGYTF. The CDR3 DNA is TGCGCCAGCAGCCCAGACAGCCTCTATGGCTACACCTTC.

The J gene is TRBJ1-5, the V gene TRBV19, with TRBD1 matching over 8 bases. The CDR3 is 15 amino acids. V lost 6 bases to trimming and J lost 7 bases; unmatched junction nucleotides: 11. Per germline, CDR1 LNHDA and CDR2 SQIVND (reference sequence). The CDR3 DNA reads as TGTGCCAGTAGGACGGCGGGACAGGCCCTACAGCCCCAGCATTTT. Protein sequence: CASRTAGQALQPQHF.

This clone was detected once. V gene TRBV6-5 combines with J gene TRBJ2-5, with 12 bases identical to TRBD2. Germline V lookup: CDR1 MNHEY, CDR2 SVGAGI. J lost 5 bases, V lost 6 bases, and 7 bases had no gene match. CDR3 length: 15 residues. DNA of the CDR3: TGTGCCAGCAGCAAGACTAGCGGGGGTCGGGAGACCCAGTACTTC. Protein sequence: CASSKTSGGRETQYF.

The count of this clone is one. This chain links TRBV29-1 with TRBJ1-1; TRBD1 is a possible D gene (6 bases). Germline CDR1 is SQVTM and CDR2 is ANQGSEA. The CDR3 is 15 amino acids. Trimming removed 7 bases at V and 1 base at J, with 19 bases between. The CDR3 DNA follows: TGCAGCGGAAGAAAATCGACAGGACCGAACACTGAAGCTTTCTTT. It translates to CSGRKSTGPNTEAFF. Full variable domain (remainder filled in from reference TRBV29-1 and TRBJ1-1): SAVISQKPSRDICQRGTSLTIQCQVDSQVTMMFWYRQQPGQSLTLIATANQGSEATYESGFVIDKFPISRPNLTFSTLTVSNMSPEDSSIYLCSGRKSTGPNTEAFFGQGTRLTVV.

The CDR3 region is CASSQKYTGTGPETKAFF. The CDR3 nucleotides are TGTGCCAGCAGCCAAAAATACACCGGGACAGGGCCGGAGACAAAAGCTTTCTTT. V and J are TRBV4-2 and TRBJ1-1; 9 nucleotides match TRBD1. Germline trimming cut 2 bases from V and 9 bases from J; bases unmatched to any gene: 19. The length of the CDR3 is 18 residues. From germline, CDR1 is LGHNA and CDR2 YNFKEQ.

The chain recombines TRBV28 with TRBJ1-4, with D perhaps TRBD1 (5 bases). CDR1 MDHEN and CDR2 SYDVKM come from the germline V gene. The CDR3 length is 12 residues. Trimming shortened V by 8 bases and J by 8 bases, and 12 bases separated the two germline ends. The CDR3 sequence: CASQQGREKLFF. CDR3 coding DNA: TGTGCCAGCCAGCAGGGTCGGGAAAAACTGTTTTTT.

The chain is built from TRBV14 and TRBJ2-7; D not certain. Trimming took off 3 bases at V and 1 base at J, with 16 bases between the two ends. Germline V lookup: CDR1 SGHDN, CDR2 FVKESK. This CDR3 is 16 amino acids long. CDR3 sequence reads: CASSQQYSLGSYEQYF. The CDR3, as DNA: TGTGCCAGCAGCCAGCAGTACAGCCTCGGATCCTACGAGCAGTACTTC.

The CDR3: CASSSVGGSSYEQYF. The CDR3 DNA reads TGTGCCAGCAGCTCCGTGGGGGGGAGCTCCTACGAGCAGTACTTC. This chain links TRBV28 with TRBJ2-7; 7 positions agree with TRBD2. The CDR3 has 15 amino acids. The germline gives CDR1 MDHEN, CDR2 SYDVKM. Losses at the gene ends were 6 bases for V and 0 bases for J; bases not matched to a gene: 8.

The V call is TRBV11-2, the J call TRBJ2-7; D is possibly TRBD1 (6 bases). CDR1 SGHAT and CDR2 FQNNGV come from the germline V gene. V lost 5 bases and J lost 0, with 14 bases in between. The CDR3 covers 15 residues. In DNA, the CDR3 is TGTGCCAGCAGCCCCGGACAGCTCTTCTCCTACGAGCAGTACTTC. Its translation is CASSPGQLFSYEQYF.

This chain connects TRBV5-6 to TRBJ2-3, with a possible D match to TRBD1 (6 bases). This CDR3 has 14 amino acids. V lost 4 bases, J lost 7 bases, and 16 bases lay in between. Germline CDR1 and CDR2: SGHDT and YYEEEE. The CDR3 nucleotides read TGTGCCAGCAGCCGAAACAGGGATCTGAATACGCAGTATTTT. Amino acids: CASSRNRDLNTQYF.

This clone was seen many times. The gene calls are TRBV28 and TRBJ1-4; D may be TRBD1 (5 bases). The CDR3 is 13 amino acids. CDR1 is MDHEN and CDR2 is SYDVKM in the germline V gene. V lost 6 bases and J lost 5, with 10 bases in between. The CDR3 bases are TGTGCCAGCAGCCAGGACAAGAATGAAAAACTGTTTTTT. Translating gives CASSQDKNEKLFF.

This chain joins TRBV5-1 and TRBJ2-7; TRBD2 might be the D (5 bases). The ends were cut back, 4 bases at V and 0 bases at J, with 14 bases in the middle. There are 15 residues in the CDR3. CDR1 and CDR2 (germline): SGHRS, YFSETQ. The CDR3 DNA reads TGCGCCAGCAGCCCCGAAGGACTTACCTCCTACGAGCAGTACTTC. Translated: CASSPEGLTSYEQYF.

The chain employs TRBV6-5 and TRBJ2-1; D is uncertain. The germline gives CDR1 MNHEY, CDR2 SVGAGI. The V and J ends lost 2 bases and 8 bases respectively, with 7 bases between them. The length of the CDR3 is 12 residues. This chain's CDR3 is CASSYLGDEQFF. The CDR3 DNA is TGTGCCAGCAGTTACCTTGGAGATGAGCAGTTCTTC.

Turning to this clone: The sample carries other DNA sequences with the same CDR3. The V call is TRBV9, the J call TRBJ2-3; 14 nucleotides match TRBD2. This CDR3 is built from 16 residues. CDR1 is SGDLS and CDR2 is YYNGEE in the germline V gene. V was clipped by 4 bases and J by 4 bases; unmatched bases: 5. The CDR3 here is CASSPRLAGGADTQYF. CDR3 sequence (DNA): TGTGCCAGCAGCCCACGACTAGCGGGGGGGGCAGATACGCAGTATTTT.

The J gene is TRBJ2-7, the V gene TRBV5-4; 7 nucleotides match TRBD1. Germline V CDR1 and CDR2: SGHNT, YYREEE (reference sequence). The J segment lost 3 bases and the V segment lost 4 bases, leaving 7 bases of the junction unmatched. The CDR3 consists of 14 residues. The CDR3 nucleotides read TGTGCCAGCAGCGAAAGACAGGGTAACTACGAGCAGTACTTC. It specifies CASSERQGNYEQYF.

The rearrangement joins TRBV7-9 to TRBJ1-1; TRBD1 agrees at 7 bases. V dropped 5 bases and J dropped 6; count of bases not matched to a gene: 3. The CDR3 extends over 12 amino acids. The germline V gene has CDR1 SEHNR and CDR2 FQNEAQ (reference sequence). CDR3 DNA sequence: TGTGCCAGCAGCCTGGGACAGCCTGAAGCTTTCTTT. Translation gives CASSLGQPEAFF.

This chain connects TRBV4-1 to TRBJ2-1; tentatively, D is TRBD2 (7 bases). The germline CDR1 and CDR2 sequences are MGHRA and YSYEKL. The V gene lost 7 bases and the J gene lost 5 bases, with 15 bases spanning the gap. This CDR3 region has 14 residues. CDR3 sequence: CASTPGGSNNEQFF. CDR3 DNA: TGCGCCAGCACCCCGGGGGGCTCAAACAATGAGCAGTTCTTC.

The J gene is TRBJ2-4, the V gene TRBV28; possible D gene TRBD1, 5 bases. With 6 bases removed from V and 1 base from J, the gap between germline ends came to 7 bases. The CDR3 consists of 13 residues. CDR1 MDHEN and CDR2 SYDVKM come from the germline V gene. The CDR3 here is CASSSGAKNIQYF. For the CDR3, the DNA is TGTGCCAGCAGCTCAGGGGCCAAAAACATTCAGTACTTC.

The chain recombines TRBV28 with TRBJ2-2, with a weak D call TRBD2 (5 bases). Germline assignment: CDR1 MDHEN and CDR2 SYDVKM. The CDR3 sequence is 18 residues long. Trimming removed 5 bases at V and 12 bases at J, with 31 bases between. The CDR3 nucleotides are TGTGCCAGCAGTAGCAGGCACGAGGGTCATTCCACCGGGGAGAAGCTGTTTTTT. Translation: CASSSRHEGHSTGEKLFF. Drawing the rest from reference TRBV28 and TRBJ2-2, the complete variable domain is DVKVTQSSRYLVKRTGEKVFLECVQDMDHENMFWYRQDPGLGLRLIYFSYDVKMKEKGDIPEGYSVSREKKERFSLILESASTNQTSMYLCASSSRHEGHSTGEKLFFGEGSRLTVL.

V gene TRBV9 combines with J gene TRBJ1-1; TRBD1 matches 7 bases. This CDR3 has 18 amino acids. Trimming cost V 4 bases and J 8 bases; bases outside gene matches: 23. Looked up from germline, CDR1 is SGDLS and CDR2 is YYNGEE. DNA for the CDR3: TGTGCCAGCAGCCCCTTAGGAGTCCCGGGGACAGTTGGTCCGGAAGCTTTCTTT. This sequence encodes CASSPLGVPGTVGPEAFF.

V gene TRBV18 combines with J gene TRBJ2-1; 7 bases match TRBD2. Trimming cost V 2 bases and J 5 bases; bases outside gene matches: 6. Per germline, CDR1 KGHSH and CDR2 LQKENI. There are 15 residues in the CDR3. In DNA, the CDR3 is TGTGCCAGCTCACCAGCGCCTAGCGGTAACAATGAGCAGTTCTTC. It encodes CASSPAPSGNNEQFF.

The chain carries TRBV3-1 (or the pseudogene TRBV3-2) and TRBJ2-1; 8 positions agree with TRBD1. Germline values: CDR1 LGHDT, CDR2 YNNKEL (reference sequence). CDR3 length: 15 residues. V dropped 4 bases and J dropped 9; count of bases not matched to a gene: 11. CDR3 amino acids: CASSRGQGGSVEQFF. The CDR3 region has the DNA TGTGCCAGCAGCCGCGGACAGGGAGGTTCGGTTGAGCAGTTCTTC.

The chain uses TRBV2 and TRBJ1-1; no firm D call. CDR1 SNHLY and CDR2 FYNNEI come from the germline V gene. The CDR3 extends over 13 amino acids. Trimming pared 6 bases from V and 5 bases from J, leaving 13 bases between. CDR3 coding DNA: TGTGCCAGCAGGTATGGAGGACGTACTGAAGCTTTCTTT. Translation: CASRYGGRTEAFF.

CDR3 sequence: CASSVRQGGAGGTQYF. For the CDR3, the DNA is TGTGCCAGCAGTGTACGACAGGGGGGCGCGGGGGGAACGCAGTATTTT. The rearrangement links TRBV2 to TRBJ2-3; perhaps TRBD1 as D (9 bases). The CDR3 is 16 residues long. Germline assignment: CDR1 SNHLY and CDR2 FYNNEI. V lost 4 bases, J lost 9 bases, and 23 bases lay in between. Filled out from reference TRBV2 and TRBJ2-3, the complete variable domain reads EPEVTQTPSHQVTQMGQEVILRCVPISNHLYFYWYRQILGQKVEFLVSFYNNEISEKSEIFDDQFSVERPDGSNFTLKIRSTKLEDSAMYFCASSVRQGGAGGTQYFGPGTRLTVL.

J is TRBJ1-1 and V is TRBV5-1; TRBD1 is a possible D gene (5 bases). The CDR3 is made up of 16 amino acids. Deletions cut 2 bases from V and 3 bases from J, with 17 bases between. Germline V gene sequence: CDR1 SGHRS, CDR2 YFSETQ. The CDR3 sequence is CASSFGPLRGDTEAFF. CDR3 in DNA: TGCGCCAGCAGCTTCGGGCCCCTCCGGGGGGACACTGAAGCTTTCTTT.

The V gene is TRBV6-5, the J gene TRBJ2-5; a possible D gene is TRBD2 (6 bases). Germline assignment: CDR1 MNHEY and CDR2 SVGAGI. Trimming pared 10 bases from V and 4 bases from J, leaving 16 bases between. The CDR3 runs to 13 residues. This CDR3 is CATKASVPETQYF. CDR3 sequence (DNA): TGTGCCACCAAGGCTAGCGTCCCAGAGACCCAGTACTTC.

The chain combines TRBV24-1 with TRBJ2-1, with D possibly matching TRBD1 (7 bases). Germline-derived CDR1 and CDR2 are KGHDR and SFDVKD. V was shortened by 0 bases and J by 8 bases, with 22 bases between the two germline ends. The CDR3 is 18 amino acids. The CDR3 coding sequence is TGTGCCACCAGTGATTTGAGGAGGGCAGGGGGTAACGGGTATGAGCAGTTCTTC. Translation: CATSDLRRAGGNGYEQFF.

This chain connects TRBV7-2 to TRBJ2-1, with D possibly TRBD2 on 6 matching bases. V lost 5 bases to trimming and J lost 7 bases, with 18 bases between them. Looked up from germline, CDR1 is SGHTA and CDR2 is FQGNSA. The CDR3 runs 15 residues. The DNA for the CDR3 is TGTGCCAGCAGCCCGCGGGTAGGAGGGGTGAATGAGCAGTTCTTC. It codes for CASSPRVGGVNEQFF.